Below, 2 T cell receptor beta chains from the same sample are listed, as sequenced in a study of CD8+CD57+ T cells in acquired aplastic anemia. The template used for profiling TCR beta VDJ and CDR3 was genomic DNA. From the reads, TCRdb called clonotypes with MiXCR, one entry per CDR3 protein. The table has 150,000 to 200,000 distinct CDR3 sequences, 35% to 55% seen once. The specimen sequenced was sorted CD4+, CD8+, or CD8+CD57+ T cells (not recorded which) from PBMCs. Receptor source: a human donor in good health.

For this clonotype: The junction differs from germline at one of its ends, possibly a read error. The CDR3 loop is CASSDGRIGGCTF. The CDR3 DNA reads as TGCGCCAGCAGTGATGGACGTATTGGTGGCTGCACCTTC. The rearrangement joins TRBV25-1 to TRBJ1-2, with no clear D. This CDR3 is 13 amino acids long. In germline, CDR1 is MGHDK, CDR2 SYGVNS.

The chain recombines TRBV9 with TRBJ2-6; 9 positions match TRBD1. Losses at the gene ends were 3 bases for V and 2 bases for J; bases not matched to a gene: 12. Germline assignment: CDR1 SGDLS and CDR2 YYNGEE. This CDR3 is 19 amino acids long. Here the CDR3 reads CASSDPPGQGRTGANVLTF. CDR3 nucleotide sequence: TGTGCCAGCAGCGACCCGCCGGGACAGGGAAGGACTGGGGCCAACGTCCTGACTTTC.